The text below deals with one T cell receptor beta chain. Its antigen is not identified. Deletions cut 4 bases from V and 4 bases from J, with 10 bases between. This CDR3 is 13 amino acids long. The germline gives CDR1 SGHTA, CDR2 FQGNSA. The sample belongs to a study of Graves' ophthalmopathy and Graves' hyperthyroidism. Study in general: Peripheral blood sampling occurred at initial diagnosis, before any treatment.

The diagnosis was founded upon clinical symptoms, serum thyroxine, TRAb, thyroid ultrasound and orbital computed tomography. General study points: Prediction of ophthalmopathy progression reached about 71% sensitivity and around 72% specificity. With around 88% sensitivity and 81.08% specificity, a 13-signature model separated ophthalmopathy from stable hyperthyroidism.

The sequenced template was RNA, covering the TCR beta CDR3 region. The first-round RT-PCR employed HTBI primers together with the Qiagen OneStep RT-PCR kit. A multiplex PCR was then performed as the second round. TCRdb reanalysed the multiplex PCR reads using MiXCR and keeps one entry per CDR3 protein. The repertoire holds some 210,000 distinct CDR3 sequences, just under 30% seen once, with about 9.3% in the top ten. Sequencing was carried out using peripheral blood. This TCR came from a man aged 45-65 years with Graves' ophthalmopathy. The V and J genes are TRBV7-2 and TRBJ1-1; D call uncertain. The CDR3 here is CASSSPPGTEAFF. CDR3 nucleotide sequence: TGTGCCAGCAGCTCTCCCCCCGGCACTGAAGCTTTCTTT.